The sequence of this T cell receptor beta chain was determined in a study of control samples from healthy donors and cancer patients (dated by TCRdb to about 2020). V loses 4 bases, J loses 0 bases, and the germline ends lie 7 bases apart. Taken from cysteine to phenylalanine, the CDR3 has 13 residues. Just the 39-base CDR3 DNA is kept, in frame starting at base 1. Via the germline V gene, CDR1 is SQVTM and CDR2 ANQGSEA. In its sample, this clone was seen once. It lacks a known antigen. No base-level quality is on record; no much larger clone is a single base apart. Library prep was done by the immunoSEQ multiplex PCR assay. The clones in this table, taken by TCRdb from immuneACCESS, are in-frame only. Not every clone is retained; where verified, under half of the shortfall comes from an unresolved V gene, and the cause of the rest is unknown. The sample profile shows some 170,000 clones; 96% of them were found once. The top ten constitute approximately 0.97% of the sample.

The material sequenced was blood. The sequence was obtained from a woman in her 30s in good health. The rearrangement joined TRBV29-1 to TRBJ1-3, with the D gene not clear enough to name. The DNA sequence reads TGCAGCGTTGTAATGGGCTCTGGAAACACCATATATTTT. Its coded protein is CSVVMGSGNTIYF.